Following are 31 T cell receptor beta chains from one sample sequenced in a study of CD8 T cells in Susac syndrome. After extraction with the RNeasy kit, about 0.5 to 1 ug of the RNA was reverse transcribed using random hexamers. TCRdb reprocessed the immunoSEQ multiplex PCR reads with MiXCR, giving one entry per CDR3 protein. The sample contains under 55,000 distinct CDR3 sequences, 93% of which appear only once. The sequenced material came from CD8+ T cells from PBMCs. The receptors here all came from a human donor with multiple sclerosis.

The gene calls are TRBV6-5 and TRBJ1-1, with a possible D match to TRBD1 (6 bases). This CDR3 has 12 residues. V was cut by 6 bases and J by 7 bases, with 12 bases left in between. Germline CDR1 reads MNHEY; CDR2 reads SVGAGI. DNA for the CDR3: TGTGCCAGCAGATACGGGACAAATGAAGCTTTCTTT. Encoded protein: CASRYGTNEAFF.

The genes are TRBV13 and TRBJ2-1; perhaps D is TRBD1 or TRBD2 (5 bases each). The germline V and J ends were trimmed by 4 bases and 6 bases, with 10 bases remaining between them. The CDR3 sequence is 13 residues long. Germline lookup yields CDR1 PRHDT and CDR2 FYEKMQ (reference sequence). The CDR3 region has the DNA TGTGCCAGCAGCTACGGGGCCAGCAATGAGCAGTTCTTC. Protein: CASSYGASNEQFF.

By proportion, this clonotype is medium-sized. J is TRBJ2-5 and V is TRBV6-2 or TRBV6-3; D might be TRBD1 (5 bases). Germline loops: CDR1 MNHEY, CDR2 SVGEGT. The CDR3 length is 15 residues. V was trimmed by 0 bases and J by 4 bases, leaving 12 bases between them. CDR3 amino acids: CASSYSSRVGETQYF. Here the CDR3 DNA reads TGTGCCAGCAGTTACTCGTCCAGGGTTGGAGAGACCCAGTACTTC.

V is TRBV10-3 and J is TRBJ2-7; D is perhaps TRBD1 (6 bases). Trimming cost V 3 bases and J 3 bases, with 9 bases left between them. The CDR3 totals 13 residues. CDR1 and CDR2 from the germline V gene are ENHRY and SYGVKD. CDR3 DNA: TGTGCCATCAGTGATCAGGGGAACTACGAGCAGTACTTC. Its translation is CAISDQGNYEQYF.

The chain has TRBV12-3 or TRBV12-4 and TRBJ2-2, with unresolved D. Trimming shortened V by 10 bases and J by 6 bases, and 15 bases separated the two germline ends. The CDR3 is 13 residues long. The CDR3 here is CATSLGLSGELFF. The CDR3, as DNA: TGTGCCACCTCATTAGGGCTTTCCGGGGAGCTGTTTTTT.

This chain uses TRBV5-4 with TRBJ1-1, with 9 bases matching TRBD1. CDR1 and CDR2 from the germline V gene are SGHNT and YYREEE (reference sequence). CDR3 length equals 17 residues. Losses at the gene ends were 4 bases for V and 0 bases for J; bases not matched to a gene: 10. CDR3 in amino acids: CASSPAPGQGLNTEAFF. The CDR3 DNA follows: TGTGCCAGCAGCCCGGCCCCGGGACAGGGCTTGAACACTGAAGCTTTCTTT.

This clonotype was seen only once. This sequence joins TRBV11-2 and TRBJ2-3, with no clear D. This CDR3 spans 14 amino acids. With 0 bases removed from V and 4 bases from J, the gap between germline ends came to 8 bases. Germline V lookup: CDR1 SGHAT, CDR2 FQNNGV. The CDR3 sequence: CASSLDPSADTQYF. The CDR3 bases are TGTGCCAGCAGCTTAGACCCCTCCGCAGATACGCAGTATTTT.

CDR3 residues: CAWSVWGAYEQYF. CDR3 DNA: TGTGCCTGGAGTGTATGGGGGGCCTACGAGCAGTACTTC. This chain joins TRBV30 and TRBJ2-7; maybe TRBD2 (6 bases). Per the germline V gene, CDR1 is GTSNPN and CDR2 is SVGIG (reference sequence). V was clipped by 0 bases and J by 2 bases, with 8 bases between them. The CDR3 is 13 residues long.

The rearrangement links TRBV4-3 to TRBJ2-7; TRBD1 matches at 12 bases. V shed 4 bases, J shed 2 bases, and the junction held 3 bases outside the gene matches. CDR3 length: 15 residues. Germline assignment: CDR1 LGHNA and CDR2 YSLEER. The CDR3 here is CASSLGQGATYEQYF. For the CDR3, the DNA is TGCGCCAGCAGCCTGGGACAGGGGGCGACCTACGAGCAGTACTTC.

The chain couples TRBV5-1 to TRBJ1-2; maybe TRBD1 (6 bases). V was shortened by 3 bases and J by 4 bases, with 10 bases between the two germline ends. The CDR3 loop spans 13 amino acids. Per the germline V gene, CDR1 is SGHRS and CDR2 is YFSETQ. CDR3 DNA: TGCGCCAGCAGCTCAACAGGGTTCTATGGCTACACCTTC. Translation: CASSSTGFYGYTF.

This chain joins TRBV2 and TRBJ2-1; 9 bases map to TRBD2. The ends lost 3 bases at V and 8 bases at J; junction bases unmatched: 5. The CDR3 is 14 amino acids. Looked up from germline, CDR1 is SNHLY and CDR2 is FYNNEI. The CDR3 spells CASSEAGGLDEQFF. DNA for the CDR3: TGTGCCAGCAGTGAGGCGGGGGGGCTTGATGAGCAGTTCTTC.

The chain joins TRBV5-1 to TRBJ2-1; tentatively, D is TRBD1 (6 bases). Trimming stripped 7 bases from V and 2 bases from J, with 16 bases between. Germline V gene sequence: CDR1 SGHRS, CDR2 YFSETQ. This CDR3 has 15 amino acids. The CDR3 loop reads CASGQTGLPYNEQFF. The CDR3 nucleotides read TGCGCCAGCGGCCAGACAGGCCTCCCCTACAATGAGCAGTTCTTC.

The chain combines TRBV5-1 with TRBJ2-7; D is perhaps TRBD2 (6 bases). The CDR3 spans 17 residues. With 4 bases removed from V and 0 bases from J, the gap between germline ends came to 20 bases. CDR1 is SGHRS, CDR2 YFSETQ, per germline. The CDR3 coding sequence is TGCGCCAGCAGCACCCCTCCGGGCGGGAAAAGCTCCTACGAGCAGTACTTC. It is translated as CASSTPPGGKSSYEQYF.

This chain uses TRBV2 with TRBJ2-1; tentatively, D is TRBD2 (7 bases). The CDR3 length is 15 residues. Germline CDR1 reads SNHLY; CDR2 reads FYNNEI. Trimming stripped 7 bases from V and 4 bases from J, with 17 bases between. The CDR3 bases are TGTGCCAGCACCGGGGGGCCTTACTTTTACAATGAGCAGTTCTTC. Translated, it gives CASTGGPYFYNEQFF.

The CDR3 loop is CASSLEGVVEAFF. The DNA for the CDR3 is TGTGCCAGCAGCTTGGAGGGAGTAGTTGAAGCTTTCTTT. The chain links TRBV5-4 to TRBJ1-1; D remains unclear. The germline CDR1 and CDR2 sequences are SGHNT and YYREEE (reference sequence). Trimming took off 0 bases at V and 7 bases at J, with 10 bases between the two ends. The CDR3 covers 13 residues.

The chain recombines TRBV7-9 with TRBJ2-2; D call uncertain. CDR1 is SEHNR, CDR2 FQNEAQ, per germline (reference sequence). The CDR3 covers 15 residues. Trimming cost V 5 bases and J 1 base, with 11 bases left between them. CDR3 coding DNA: TGTGCCAGCAGCCCCCCTGGGGAGAACACCGGGGAGCTGTTTTTT. Amino acid sequence: CASSPPGENTGELFF. The full variable domain, in which reference TRBV7-9 and TRBJ2-2 provide the parts outside the CDR3, is DTGVSQNPRHKITKRGQNVTFRCDPISEHNRLYWYRQTLGQGPEFLTYFQNEAQLEKSRLLSDRFSAERPKGSFSTLEIQRTEQGDSAMYLCASSPPGENTGELFFGEGSRLTVL.

The V and J genes are TRBV20-1 and TRBJ1-1, with TRBD1 as a possible D gene (6 bases). This CDR3 has 13 residues. From germline, CDR1 is DFQATT and CDR2 SNEGSKA (reference sequence). Trimming shortened V by 6 bases and J by 0 bases, and 11 bases separated the two germline ends. The CDR3 spells CSARTALNTEAFF. The CDR3 nucleotides are TGCAGTGCGAGGACAGCCTTGAACACTGAAGCTTTCTTT.

The chain couples TRBV11-1 to TRBJ1-1, with no clear D. The germline CDR1 and CDR2 sequences are SGHAT and FQDESV (reference sequence). The germline V and J ends were trimmed by 3 bases and 7 bases, with 6 bases remaining between them. This CDR3 is 11 amino acids long. CDR3 loop: CASSLALEAFF. CDR3 bases: TGTGCCAGCAGCTTGGCGCTTGAAGCTTTCTTT. Using reference TRBV11-1 and TRBJ1-1 for the parts outside the CDR3, the full variable domain is EAEVAQSPRYKITEKSQAVAFWCDPISGHATLYWYRQILGQGPELLVQFQDESVVDDSQLPKDRFSAERLKGVDSTLKIQPAELGDSAMYLCASSLALEAFFGQGTRLTVV.

The DNA for the CDR3 is TGTGCCAGCAGGCCGGGTCTAGCGGGTACTAGCACAGATACGCAGTATTTT. It is translated as CASRPGLAGTSTDTQYF. The V call is TRBV7-9, the J call TRBJ2-3; 8 bases are shared with TRBD2. There are 17 residues in the CDR3. With V trimmed by 6 bases and J by 0 bases, 11 bases remained unmatched. Looked up from germline, CDR1 is SEHNR and CDR2 is FQNEAQ (reference sequence).

The V call is TRBV15, the J call TRBJ1-6; D is perhaps TRBD1 (6 bases). Trimming removed 0 bases from V and 6 bases from J, with 9 bases in between. Looked up from germline, CDR1 is LNHNV and CDR2 is YYDKDF (reference sequence). The CDR3 has 15 residues. The CDR3 region is CATSRDTGLNSPLHF. CDR3 nucleotides: TGTGCCACCAGCAGAGATACAGGGCTTAATTCACCCCTCCACTTT.

The V call is TRBV28, the J call TRBJ1-5, with D unresolved. From germline, CDR1 is MDHEN and CDR2 SYDVKM. V lost 2 bases and J 2 bases, leaving 7 bases between the germline ends. The CDR3 extends over 14 amino acids. The CDR3 DNA reads as TGTGCCAGCAGTTTACCCGACGGCAATCAGCCCCAGCATTTT. Translating gives CASSLPDGNQPQHF.

This clonotype was counted a few times. The chain recombines TRBV11-1 with TRBJ2-4; tentative D call: TRBD2 (6 bases). Germline lookup yields CDR1 SGHAT and CDR2 FQDESV (reference sequence). V was pared by 8 bases and J by 5 bases, with 10 bases between. The CDR3 sequence is 12 residues long. The CDR3 here is CASSGDQNIQYF. The CDR3 region has the DNA TGTGCCAGCTCGGGGGACCAAAACATTCAGTACTTC. Full variable domain (remainder filled in from reference TRBV11-1 and TRBJ2-4): EAEVAQSPRYKITEKSQAVAFWCDPISGHATLYWYRQILGQGPELLVQFQDESVVDDSQLPKDRFSAERLKGVDSTLKIQPAELGDSAMYLCASSGDQNIQYFGAGTRLSVL.

This sequence joins TRBV12-3 or TRBV12-4 and TRBJ1-2, with a weak D call TRBD1 (6 bases). Trimming cost V 3 bases and J 3 bases, with 14 bases left between them. The CDR3 length is 15 residues. CDR3 amino acids: CASSFYREMDYGYTF. The CDR3 DNA reads TGTGCCAGCAGTTTCTACAGGGAAATGGACTATGGCTACACCTTC.

The count of this clonotype is one. This chain uses TRBV23-1 with TRBJ1-2; D is possibly TRBD1 (6 bases). TRBV23-1 is marked as an open reading frame, function uncertain. The CDR3 covers 13 residues. The V gene lost 3 bases and the J gene lost 7 bases, with 12 bases spanning the gap. DNA for the CDR3: TGCGCCAGCAGTCACGACGGGGGCTCTGGCTACACCTTC. The encoded protein is CASSHDGGSGYTF.

The chain employs TRBV7-2 and TRBJ2-7; D not certain. Trimming removed 1 base at V and 2 bases at J, with 15 bases between. CDR3 length: 16 residues. CDR1 is SGHTA, CDR2 FQGNSA, per germline. The CDR3 sequence is CASSLEVDGFPYEQYF. DNA of the CDR3: TGTGCCAGCAGCTTAGAGGTGGACGGGTTCCCCTACGAGCAGTACTTC.

This clonotype was observed a handful of times. The chain has TRBV30 and TRBJ1-3; D not resolved. Per the germline V gene, CDR1 is GTSNPN and CDR2 is SVGIG (reference sequence). V dropped 1 base and J dropped 0 bases, with 7 bases sitting between them. The CDR3 contains 14 residues. CDR3 in DNA: TGTGCCTGGAGTGACCAGAGCTCTGGAAACACCATATATTTT. Residues: CAWSDQSSGNTIYF. Full variable domain (remainder filled in from reference TRBV30 and TRBJ1-3): SQTIHQWPATLVQPVGSPLSLECTVEGTSNPNLYWYRQAAGRGLQLLFYSVGIGQISSEVPQNLSASRPQDRQFILSSKKLLLSDSGFYLCAWSDQSSGNTIYFGEGSWLTVV.

The chain links TRBV2 to TRBJ1-2; D ambiguous. The ends were cut back, 8 bases at V and 3 bases at J, with 10 bases in the middle. Germline values: CDR1 SNHLY, CDR2 FYNNEI. The CDR3 length is 12 residues. The CDR3 region is CASEEGDYGYTF. The CDR3 DNA reads TGTGCCAGCGAAGAGGGCGACTATGGCTACACCTTC.

The chain has TRBV12-3 or TRBV12-4 and TRBJ1-2; D is unclear. This CDR3 is 13 amino acids long. V was pared by 5 bases and J by 6 bases, with 13 bases between. CDR3 sequence: CASSNREPDGYTF. The CDR3 region has the DNA TGTGCCAGCAGTAACCGGGAACCCGATGGCTACACCTTC.

The chain recombines TRBV6-1 with TRBJ2-3, with 12 bases fitting TRBD2. J gave up 4 bases and V 4 bases, and 3 bases lay outside the gene matches. Looked up from germline, CDR1 is MNHNS and CDR2 is SASEGT. The CDR3 spans 15 residues. The CDR3 nucleotides are TGTGCCAGCAGTGGGCTAGCGGGGGGGCCAGATACGCAGTATTTT. Its translation: CASSGLAGGPDTQYF.

The J gene is TRBJ2-5, the V gene TRBV19; maybe TRBD1 (6 bases). Trimming shortened V by 8 bases and J by 1 base, and 14 bases separated the two germline ends. Germline V gene sequence: CDR1 LNHDA, CDR2 SQIVND (reference sequence). This CDR3 is 14 amino acids long. The CDR3 loop reads CASYKAGAQETQYF. DNA of the CDR3: TGTGCCAGTTATAAGGCAGGGGCCCAAGAGACCCAGTACTTC.

The chain is built from TRBV29-1 and TRBJ1-5; TRBD1 is a possible D gene (6 bases). The ends were cut back, 4 bases at V and 2 bases at J, with 12 bases in the middle. This CDR3 contains 14 residues. Germline-derived CDR1 and CDR2 are SQVTM and ANQGSEA. CDR3 protein: CSVGTGRGNQPQHF. DNA of the CDR3: TGCAGCGTTGGCACAGGGAGAGGCAATCAGCCCCAGCATTTT.